The next 2 T cell receptor beta chains were all read from a single sample in a study of cytomegalovirus exposure and HLA in healthy donors. PCR primers comprised 60 Vbeta and 13 Jbeta primers. Sequenced by immunoSEQ multiplex PCR; TCRdb stores in-frame clones only, minus some. This sample carries 100,000 or so clones, about three quarters of them seen once, and the ten largest clones take over 12%. Sequencing was performed on PBMCs. The receptor source for this set is a male donor in good health and CMV-seropositive.

This clone has only a few counts. The chain employs TRBV6-6 and TRBJ1-5, with a possible D match to TRBD1 (5 bases). The CDR3 runs 13 residues. Deletions cut 5 bases from V and 6 bases from J, with 11 bases between. Looked up from germline, CDR1 is MNHNY and CDR2 is SVGAGI (reference sequence). CDR3 in amino acids: CASSQGGGQPQHF. In DNA, the CDR3 is TGTGCCAGCAGTCAGGGCGGGGGTCAGCCCCAGCATTTT.

The chain is built from TRBV11-2 and TRBJ2-5; D is ambiguous. CDR1 is SGHAT and CDR2 is FQNNGV in the germline V gene. V lost 5 bases and J lost 4, with 8 bases in between. The CDR3 consists of 12 residues. CDR3 sequence reads: CASSQDLETQYF. As DNA, the CDR3 is TGTGCCAGCAGCCAAGACTTAGAGACCCAGTACTTC.